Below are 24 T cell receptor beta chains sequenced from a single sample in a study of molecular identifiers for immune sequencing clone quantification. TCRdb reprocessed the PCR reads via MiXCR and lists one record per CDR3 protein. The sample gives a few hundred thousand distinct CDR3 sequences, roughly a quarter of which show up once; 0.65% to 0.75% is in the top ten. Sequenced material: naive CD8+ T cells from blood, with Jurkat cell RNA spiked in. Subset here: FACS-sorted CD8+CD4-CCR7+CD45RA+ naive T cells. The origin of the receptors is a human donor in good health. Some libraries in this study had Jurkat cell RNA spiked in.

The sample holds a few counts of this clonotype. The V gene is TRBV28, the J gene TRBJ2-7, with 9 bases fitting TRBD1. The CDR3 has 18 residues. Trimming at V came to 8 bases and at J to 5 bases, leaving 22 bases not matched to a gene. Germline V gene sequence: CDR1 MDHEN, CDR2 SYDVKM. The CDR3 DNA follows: TGTGCCAGCTCCTTCCGGACAGGGGCCCTACCACTACCTAACGAGCAGTACTTC. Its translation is CASSFRTGALPLPNEQYF.

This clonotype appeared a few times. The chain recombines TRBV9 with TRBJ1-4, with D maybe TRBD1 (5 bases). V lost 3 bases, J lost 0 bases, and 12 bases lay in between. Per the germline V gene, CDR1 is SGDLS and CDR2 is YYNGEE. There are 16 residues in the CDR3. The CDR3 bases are TGTGCCAGCAGCGCCCCAGGGCTTGCAACTAATGAAAAACTGTTTTTT. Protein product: CASSAPGLATNEKLFF.

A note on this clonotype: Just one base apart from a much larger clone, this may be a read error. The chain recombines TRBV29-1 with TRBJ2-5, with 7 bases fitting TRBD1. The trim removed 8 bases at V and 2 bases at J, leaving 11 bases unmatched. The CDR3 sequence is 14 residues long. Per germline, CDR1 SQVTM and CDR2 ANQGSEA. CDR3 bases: TGCAGCATTTCGCCCGACAGGGAACAAGAGACCCAGTACTTC. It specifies CSISPDREQETQYF.

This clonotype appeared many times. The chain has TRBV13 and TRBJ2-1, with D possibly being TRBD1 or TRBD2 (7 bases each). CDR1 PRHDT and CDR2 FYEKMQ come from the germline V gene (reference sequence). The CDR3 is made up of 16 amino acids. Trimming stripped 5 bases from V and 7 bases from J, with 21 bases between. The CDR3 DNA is TGTGCCAGCAGCCTCGCCCTCGACAGGGAGGGGAATGAGCAGTTCTTC. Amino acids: CASSLALDREGNEQFF.

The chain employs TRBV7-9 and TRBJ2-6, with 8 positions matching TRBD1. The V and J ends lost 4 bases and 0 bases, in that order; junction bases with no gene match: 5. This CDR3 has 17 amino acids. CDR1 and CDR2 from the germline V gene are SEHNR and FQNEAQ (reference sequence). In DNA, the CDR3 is TGTGCCAGCAGCTCCCCCGACAGGGGCTCTGGGGCCAACGTCCTGACTTTC. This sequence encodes CASSSPDRGSGANVLTF.

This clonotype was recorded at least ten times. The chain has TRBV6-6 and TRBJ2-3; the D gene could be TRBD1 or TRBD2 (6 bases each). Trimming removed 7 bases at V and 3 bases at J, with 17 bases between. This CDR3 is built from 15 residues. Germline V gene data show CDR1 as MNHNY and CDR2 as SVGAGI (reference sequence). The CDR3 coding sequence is TGTGCCAGCACGGAAGGGGGGATTGGGACAGATACGCAGTATTTT. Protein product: CASTEGGIGTDTQYF.

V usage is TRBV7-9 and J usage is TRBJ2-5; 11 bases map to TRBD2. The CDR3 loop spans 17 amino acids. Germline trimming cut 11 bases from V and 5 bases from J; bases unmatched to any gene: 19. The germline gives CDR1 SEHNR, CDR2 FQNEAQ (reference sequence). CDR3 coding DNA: TGTGCCGTAGCAGCGGCGCTAGCGGGAGGCCCGGGGGAGACCCAGTACTTC. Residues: CAVAAALAGGPGETQYF.

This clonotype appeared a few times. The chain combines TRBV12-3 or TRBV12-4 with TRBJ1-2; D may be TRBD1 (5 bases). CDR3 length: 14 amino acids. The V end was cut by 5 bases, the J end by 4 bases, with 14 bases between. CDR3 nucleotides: TGTGCCAGCAGTCCGGGTGGCGGGGGCTATGGCTACACCTTC. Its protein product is CASSPGGGGYGYTF.

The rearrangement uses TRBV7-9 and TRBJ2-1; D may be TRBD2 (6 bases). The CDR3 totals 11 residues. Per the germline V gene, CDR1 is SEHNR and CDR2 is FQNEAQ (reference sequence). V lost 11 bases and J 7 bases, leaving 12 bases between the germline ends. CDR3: CAGYRGNEQFF. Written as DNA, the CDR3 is TGTGCCGGCTACCGGGGGAATGAGCAGTTCTTC.

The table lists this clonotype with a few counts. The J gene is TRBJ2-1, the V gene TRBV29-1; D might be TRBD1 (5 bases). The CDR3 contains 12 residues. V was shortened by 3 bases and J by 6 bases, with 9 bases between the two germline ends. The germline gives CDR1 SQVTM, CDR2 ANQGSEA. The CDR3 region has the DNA TGCAGCGTTGACAAAAGGGGCAATGAGCAGTTCTTC. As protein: CSVDKRGNEQFF.

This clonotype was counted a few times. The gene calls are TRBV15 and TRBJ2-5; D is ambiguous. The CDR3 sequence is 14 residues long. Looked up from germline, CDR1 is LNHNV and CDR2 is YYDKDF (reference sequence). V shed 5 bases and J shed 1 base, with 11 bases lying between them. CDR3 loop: CATSSGWGQETQYF. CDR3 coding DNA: TGTGCCACCAGCTCCGGTTGGGGCCAAGAGACCCAGTACTTC.

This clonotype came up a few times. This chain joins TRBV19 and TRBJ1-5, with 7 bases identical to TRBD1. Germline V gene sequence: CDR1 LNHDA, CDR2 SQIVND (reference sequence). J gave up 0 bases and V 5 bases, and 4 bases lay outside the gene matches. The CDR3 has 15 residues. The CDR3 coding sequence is TGTGCCAGTAGTTGGGGACAGAATAGCAATCAGCCCCAGCATTTT. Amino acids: CASSWGQNSNQPQHF.

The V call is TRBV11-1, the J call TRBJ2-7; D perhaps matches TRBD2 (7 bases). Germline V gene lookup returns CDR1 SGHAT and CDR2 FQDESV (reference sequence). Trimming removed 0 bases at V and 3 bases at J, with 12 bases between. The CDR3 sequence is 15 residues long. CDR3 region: CASSLATGGGYEQYF. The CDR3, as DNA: TGTGCCAGCAGCTTAGCGACAGGCGGGGGCTACGAGCAGTACTTC.

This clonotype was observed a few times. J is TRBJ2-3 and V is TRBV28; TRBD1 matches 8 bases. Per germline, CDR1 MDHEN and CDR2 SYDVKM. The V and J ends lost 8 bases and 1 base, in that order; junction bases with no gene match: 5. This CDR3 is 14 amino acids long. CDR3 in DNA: TGTGCCAGCTTACGACAGGGGCGCACAGATACGCAGTATTTT. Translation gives CASLRQGRTDTQYF.

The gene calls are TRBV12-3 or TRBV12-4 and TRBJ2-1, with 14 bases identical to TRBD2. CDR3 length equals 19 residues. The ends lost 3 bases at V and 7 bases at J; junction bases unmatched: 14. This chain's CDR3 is CASSFSLGLAGVGANEQFF. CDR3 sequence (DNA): TGTGCCAGCAGTTTTAGTCTGGGACTAGCGGGAGTGGGTGCGAATGAGCAGTTCTTC.

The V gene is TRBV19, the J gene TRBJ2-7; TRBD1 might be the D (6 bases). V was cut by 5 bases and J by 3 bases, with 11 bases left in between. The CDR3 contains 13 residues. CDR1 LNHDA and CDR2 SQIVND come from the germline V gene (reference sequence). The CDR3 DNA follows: TGTGCCAGTAGTCCCGCACAGGGCTACGAGCAGTACTTC. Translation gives CASSPAQGYEQYF.

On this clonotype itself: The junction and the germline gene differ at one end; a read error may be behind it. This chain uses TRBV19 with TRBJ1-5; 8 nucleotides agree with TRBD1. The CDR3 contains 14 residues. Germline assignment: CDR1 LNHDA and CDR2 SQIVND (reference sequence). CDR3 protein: CASGIGQGDQPQHF. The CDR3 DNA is TGTGCCAGTGGTATCGGACAGGGAGATCAGCCCCAGCATTTT.

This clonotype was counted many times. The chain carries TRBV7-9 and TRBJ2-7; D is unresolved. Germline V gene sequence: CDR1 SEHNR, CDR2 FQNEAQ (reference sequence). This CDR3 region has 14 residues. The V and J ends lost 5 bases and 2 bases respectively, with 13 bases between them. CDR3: CASSLGYGAYEQYF. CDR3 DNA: TGTGCCAGCAGCCTAGGGTACGGAGCCTACGAGCAGTACTTC.

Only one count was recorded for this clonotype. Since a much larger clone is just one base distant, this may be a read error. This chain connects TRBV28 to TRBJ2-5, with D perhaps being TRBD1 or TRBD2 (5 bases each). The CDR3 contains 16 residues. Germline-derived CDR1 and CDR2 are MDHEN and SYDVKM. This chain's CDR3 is CASSLNLGTSQESQYF. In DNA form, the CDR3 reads TGTGCCAGCAGTTTAAATTTAGGGACCTCCCAAGAGTCCCAGTACTTC.

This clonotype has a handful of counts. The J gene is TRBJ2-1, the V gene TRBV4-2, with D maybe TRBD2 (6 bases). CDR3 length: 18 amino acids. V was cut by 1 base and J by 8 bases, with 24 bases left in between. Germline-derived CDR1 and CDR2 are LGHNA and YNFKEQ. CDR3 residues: CASSQAEWAVAEGDEQFF. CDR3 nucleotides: TGTGCCAGCAGCCAAGCGGAATGGGCGGTAGCGGAAGGGGATGAGCAGTTCTTC.

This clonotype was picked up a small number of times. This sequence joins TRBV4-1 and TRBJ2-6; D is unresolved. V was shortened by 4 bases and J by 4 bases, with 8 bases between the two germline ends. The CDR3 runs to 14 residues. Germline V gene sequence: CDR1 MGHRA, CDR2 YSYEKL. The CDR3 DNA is TGCGCCAGCAGCCCCAGGTCGGGGGCCAACGTCCTGACTTTC. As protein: CASSPRSGANVLTF.

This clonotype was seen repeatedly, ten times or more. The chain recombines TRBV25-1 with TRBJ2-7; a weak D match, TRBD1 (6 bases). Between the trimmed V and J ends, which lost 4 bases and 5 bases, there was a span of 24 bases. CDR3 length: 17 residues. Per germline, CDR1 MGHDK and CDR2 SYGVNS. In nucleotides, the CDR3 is TGTGCCAGCAGTGCGGGTTTTCCCGACAGGTTTCACCACGAGCAGTACTTC. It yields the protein CASSAGFPDRFHHEQYF.

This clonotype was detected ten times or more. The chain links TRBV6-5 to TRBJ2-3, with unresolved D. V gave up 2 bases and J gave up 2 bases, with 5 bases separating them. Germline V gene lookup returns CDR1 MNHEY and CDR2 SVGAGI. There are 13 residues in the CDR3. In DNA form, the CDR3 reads TGTGCCAGCAGTTACGCCATCACAGATACGCAGTATTTT. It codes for CASSYAITDTQYF.

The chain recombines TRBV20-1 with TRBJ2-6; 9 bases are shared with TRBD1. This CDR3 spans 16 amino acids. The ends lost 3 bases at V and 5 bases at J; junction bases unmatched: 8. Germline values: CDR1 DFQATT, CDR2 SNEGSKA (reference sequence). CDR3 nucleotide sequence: TGCAGTGCTAGGATACAGGGGGCCGTTAGGGCCAACGTCCTGACTTTC. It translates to CSARIQGAVRANVLTF.